The next 16 T cell receptor beta chains were all read from a single sample in a study of T-cell reconstitution after alpha-beta-depleted transplantation in children. Unique molecular identifiers were incorporated into the prepared TCRbeta library. One entry per CDR3 protein results from TCRdb running MiXCR on the PCR reads. Here the sample spans about 460,000 distinct CDR3 sequences, roughly an eighth being singletons. The sample in question was PBMCs from the stem cell graft donor, obtained from the stem cell graft. Every receptor here comes from a human donor who donated a stem cell graft to a child with combined immunodeficiency.

This clonotype was recorded a few times. This chain links TRBV20-1 with TRBJ2-1; no reliable D call. CDR1 and CDR2 from the germline V gene are DFQATT and SNEGSKA (reference sequence). There are 12 residues in the CDR3. V lost 6 bases and J lost 2, with 8 bases in between. The CDR3 reads CSAGSPYNEQFF. The CDR3 DNA is TGCAGTGCGGGAAGCCCCTACAATGAGCAGTTCTTC.

The chain has TRBV27 and TRBJ2-1, with D uncertain. V was trimmed by 4 bases and J by 6 bases, leaving 13 bases between them. CDR3 length: 14 amino acids. The germline V gene encodes CDR1 MNHEY and CDR2 SMNVEV (reference sequence). This chain's CDR3 is CASSSRRAVNEQFF. DNA of the CDR3: TGTGCCAGCAGTTCCCGCCGCGCGGTCAATGAGCAGTTCTTC.

This clonotype was detected a few times. The V call is TRBV5-4, the J call TRBJ2-3, with 11 bases aligning to TRBD1. Germline-derived CDR1 and CDR2 are SGHNT and YYREEE (reference sequence). This CDR3 contains 15 residues. V lost 4 bases to trimming and J lost 4 bases; unmatched junction nucleotides: 5. The CDR3 nucleotides read TGTGCCAGCAGCCAGGACAGGGGGCGCGCAGATACGCAGTATTTT. Amino acid sequence: CASSQDRGRADTQYF.

The chain employs TRBV27 and TRBJ2-3; TRBD1 aligns across 9 bases. The germline gives CDR1 MNHEY, CDR2 SMNVEV (reference sequence). J lost 5 bases, V lost 7 bases, and 16 bases had no gene match. This CDR3 has 17 amino acids. In nucleotides, the CDR3 is TGTGCCAGCAACATTATGGGAGGTACAGGGGGCGTAGATACGCAGTATTTT. Protein sequence: CASNIMGGTGGVDTQYF.

This clonotype has a count of ten or more. The genes are TRBV9 and TRBJ2-5; 7 bases agree with TRBD2. This CDR3 is 14 amino acids long. Trimming took 4 bases from V and 5 from J; bases not matched to a gene: 8. Germline V gene data show CDR1 as SGDLS and CDR2 as YYNGEE. CDR3 amino acids: CASSQARGGETQYF. The CDR3 DNA is TGTGCCAGCAGCCAAGCGCGGGGAGGGGAGACCCAGTACTTC.

This clonotype was seen a handful of times. The rearrangement links TRBV5-6 to TRBJ2-7; the match to TRBD2 covers 11 bases. After removal of 2 bases from V and 3 bases from J, the junction contained 4 bases not matched to a gene. This CDR3 is 15 amino acids long. Germline V gene sequence: CDR1 SGHDT, CDR2 YYEEEE. The CDR3: CASSFRLAGYYEQYF. Here the CDR3 DNA reads TGTGCCAGCAGCTTTCGACTAGCGGGGTACTACGAGCAGTACTTC.

This clonotype has just a few counts. The V call is TRBV18, the J call TRBJ1-2; D is unclear. The germline V gene encodes CDR1 KGHSH and CDR2 LQKENI. Trimming pared 3 bases from V and 5 bases from J, leaving 19 bases between. CDR3 length: 16 amino acids. The CDR3 nucleotides read TGTGCCAGCTCACCGCCCCAATGGACCCCTCCATATGGCTACACCTTC. It yields the protein CASSPPQWTPPYGYTF.

There are many counts of this clonotype. The chain is built from TRBV29-1 and TRBJ2-7; possible D gene TRBD2, 6 bases. Trimming removed 5 bases at V and 7 bases at J, with 15 bases between. Germline CDR1 is SQVTM and CDR2 is ANQGSEA. This CDR3 is 12 amino acids long. The CDR3 nucleotides read TGCAGCGTTACCGACAGCCGGGAGGAGCAGTACTTC. This gives the protein CSVTDSREEQYF.

The count of this clonotype is one. This chain links TRBV6-2 or TRBV6-3 with TRBJ2-5, with D uncertain. Germline V gene lookup returns CDR1 MNHEY and CDR2 SVGEGT. The CDR3 is made up of 12 amino acids. Trimming took 5 bases from V and 7 from J, leaving 11 bases between them. CDR3: CASSRTRGTQYF. As DNA, the CDR3 is TGTGCCAGCAGTCGTACCAGAGGGACCCAGTACTTC.

This clonotype was found many times. V usage is TRBV12-3 or TRBV12-4 and J usage is TRBJ2-2, with 9 bases aligning to TRBD1. This CDR3 is built from 16 residues. Trimming at V came to 5 bases and at J to 2 bases, leaving 6 bases not matched to a gene. The CDR3 protein is CASSIQGARNTGELFF. The CDR3 DNA follows: TGTGCCAGCAGTATACAGGGGGCGAGAAACACCGGGGAGCTGTTTTTT.

This clonotype was detected only a few times. This sequence joins TRBV9 and TRBJ1-5; tentative D call: TRBD1 (5 bases). Looked up from germline, CDR1 is SGDLS and CDR2 is YYNGEE. CDR3 size: 13 residues. Trimming took off 0 bases at V and 9 bases at J, with 10 bases between the two ends. The CDR3 spells CASSVGGVGPQHF. The CDR3 bases are TGTGCCAGCAGCGTAGGAGGGGTAGGGCCCCAGCATTTT. Using reference TRBV9 and TRBJ1-5 for the parts outside the CDR3, the full variable domain is DSGVTQTPKHLITATGQRVTLRCSPRSGDLSVYWYQQSLDQGLQFLIQYYNGEERAKGNILERFSAQQFPDLHSELNLSSLELGDSALYFCASSVGGVGPQHFGDGTRLSIL.

This clonotype was detected a few times. This chain uses TRBV15 with TRBJ1-2, with D unclear. With 5 bases removed from V and 4 bases from J, the gap between germline ends came to 11 bases. In germline, CDR1 is LNHNV, CDR2 YYDKDF (reference sequence). The length of the CDR3 is 13 residues. The CDR3 DNA reads TGTGCCACCAGCCCCCGGGCCGGCTATGGCTACACCTTC. Its translation is CATSPRAGYGYTF. Based on the CDR3 plus reference TRBV15 and TRBJ1-2, the full variable domain is DAMVIQNPRYQVTQFGKPVTLSCSQTLNHNVMYWYQQKSSQAPKLLFHYYDKDFNNEADTPDNFQSRRPNTSFCFLDIRSPGLGDTAMYLCATSPRAGYGYTFGSGTRLTVV.

This clonotype came up many times. The genes are TRBV9 and TRBJ2-1; TRBD2 agrees at 11 bases. Looked up from germline, CDR1 is SGDLS and CDR2 is YYNGEE. The CDR3 has 16 amino acids. With V trimmed by 2 bases and J by 0 bases, 1 base remained unmatched. This CDR3 reads CASSVTSGSSYNEQFF. In DNA, the CDR3 is TGTGCCAGCAGCGTCACTAGCGGGAGCTCCTACAATGAGCAGTTCTTC.

The table lists this clonotype with many counts. J is TRBJ2-1 and V is TRBV5-1; 10 nucleotides agree with TRBD2. The CDR3 spans 16 residues. Germline V gene lookup returns CDR1 SGHRS and CDR2 YFSETQ. V was clipped by 4 bases and J by 6 bases; unmatched bases: 10. Here the CDR3 DNA reads TGCGCCAGCAGCACGTTAGCGGGAGGAGCGGCCAATGAGCAGTTCTTC. It translates to CASSTLAGGAANEQFF.

The table lists this clonotype with many counts. The V and J genes are TRBV5-1 and TRBJ2-5; a possible D gene is TRBD1 (5 bases). V lost 4 bases and J 1 base, leaving 8 bases between the germline ends. CDR1 and CDR2 from the germline V gene are SGHRS and YFSETQ. The CDR3 has 13 residues. CDR3 region: CASSPDSQETQYF. The CDR3 nucleotides are TGCGCCAGCAGCCCCGACAGCCAAGAGACCCAGTACTTC.

The gene calls are TRBV24-1 and TRBJ2-2, with TRBD1 as a possible D gene (5 bases). Germline CDR1 and CDR2: KGHDR and SFDVKD. The CDR3 covers 12 residues. This CDR3 reads CADSSLTGELFF. The CDR3 DNA sequence: TGTGCAGACAGCAGCCTCACCGGGGAGCTGTTTTTT.